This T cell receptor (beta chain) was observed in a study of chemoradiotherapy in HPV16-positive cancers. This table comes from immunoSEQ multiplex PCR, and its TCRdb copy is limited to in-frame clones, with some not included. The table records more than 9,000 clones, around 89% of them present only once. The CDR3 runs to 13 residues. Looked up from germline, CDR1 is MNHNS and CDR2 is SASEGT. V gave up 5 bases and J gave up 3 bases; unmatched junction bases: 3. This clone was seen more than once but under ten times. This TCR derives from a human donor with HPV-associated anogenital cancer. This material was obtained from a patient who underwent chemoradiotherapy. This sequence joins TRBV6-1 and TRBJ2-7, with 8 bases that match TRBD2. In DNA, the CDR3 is TGTGCCAGCAGTAGGACTAGCAGCTACGAGCAGTACTTC. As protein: CASSRTSSYEQYF.